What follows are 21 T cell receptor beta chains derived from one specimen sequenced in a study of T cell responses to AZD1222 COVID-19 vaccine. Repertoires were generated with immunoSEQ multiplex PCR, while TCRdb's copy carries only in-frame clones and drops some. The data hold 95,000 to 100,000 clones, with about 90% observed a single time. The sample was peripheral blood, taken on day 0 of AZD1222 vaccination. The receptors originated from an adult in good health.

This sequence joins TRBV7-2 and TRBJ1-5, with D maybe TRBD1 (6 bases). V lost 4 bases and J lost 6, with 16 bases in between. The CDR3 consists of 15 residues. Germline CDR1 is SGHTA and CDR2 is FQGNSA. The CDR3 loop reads CASSSRTAAGQPQHF. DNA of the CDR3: TGTGCCAGCAGCTCACGGACAGCGGCGGGTCAGCCCCAGCATTTT. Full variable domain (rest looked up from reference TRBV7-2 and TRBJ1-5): GAGVSQSPSNKVTEKGKDVELRCDPISGHTALYWYRQSLGQGLEFLIYFQGNSAPDKSGLPSDRFSAERTGGSVSTLTIQRTQQEDSAVYLCASSSRTAAGQPQHFGDGTRLSIL.

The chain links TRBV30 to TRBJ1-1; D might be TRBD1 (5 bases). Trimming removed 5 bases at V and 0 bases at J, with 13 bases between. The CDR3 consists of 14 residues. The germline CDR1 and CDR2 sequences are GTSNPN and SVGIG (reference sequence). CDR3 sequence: CAWGRGLMNTEAFF. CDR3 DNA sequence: TGTGCCTGGGGGAGGGGTCTCATGAACACTGAAGCTTTCTTT. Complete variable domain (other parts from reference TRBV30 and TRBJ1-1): SQTIHQWPATLVQPVGSPLSLECTVEGTSNPNLYWYRQAAGRGLQLLFYSVGIGQISSEVPQNLSASRPQDRQFILSSKKLLLSDSGFYLCAWGRGLMNTEAFFGQGTRLTVV.

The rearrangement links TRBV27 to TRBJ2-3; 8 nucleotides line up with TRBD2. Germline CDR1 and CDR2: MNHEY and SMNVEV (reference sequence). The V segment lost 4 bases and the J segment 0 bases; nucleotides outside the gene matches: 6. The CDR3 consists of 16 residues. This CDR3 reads CASSSRLAPSTDTQYF. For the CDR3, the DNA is TGTGCCAGCAGTTCGAGACTAGCGCCTAGCACAGATACGCAGTATTTT.

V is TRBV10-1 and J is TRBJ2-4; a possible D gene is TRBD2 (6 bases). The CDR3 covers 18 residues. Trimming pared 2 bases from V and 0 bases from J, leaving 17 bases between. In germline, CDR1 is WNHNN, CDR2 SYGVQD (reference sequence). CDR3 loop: CASSEAGTLGLAKNIQYF. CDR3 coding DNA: TGCGCCAGCAGTGAGGCCGGGACTCTGGGACTAGCCAAAAACATTCAGTACTTC.

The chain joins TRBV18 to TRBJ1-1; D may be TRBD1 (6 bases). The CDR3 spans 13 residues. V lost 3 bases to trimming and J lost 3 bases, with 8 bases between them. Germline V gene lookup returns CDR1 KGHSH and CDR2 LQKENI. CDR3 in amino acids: CASSPGQDTEAFF. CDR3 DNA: TGTGCCAGCTCACCGGGACAAGACACTGAAGCTTTCTTT.

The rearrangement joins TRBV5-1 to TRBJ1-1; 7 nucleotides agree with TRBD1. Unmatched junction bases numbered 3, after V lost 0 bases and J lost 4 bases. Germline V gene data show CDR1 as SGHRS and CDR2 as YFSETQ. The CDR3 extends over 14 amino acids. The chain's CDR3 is CASSLAGQATEAFF. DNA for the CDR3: TGCGCCAGCAGCTTGGCAGGACAGGCCACTGAAGCTTTCTTT.

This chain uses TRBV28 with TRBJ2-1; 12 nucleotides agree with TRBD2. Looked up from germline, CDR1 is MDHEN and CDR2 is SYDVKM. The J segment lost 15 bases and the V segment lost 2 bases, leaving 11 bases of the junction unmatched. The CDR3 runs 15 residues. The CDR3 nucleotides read TGTGCCAGCAGTTTACGGAGCCTACTAGCGGGAGGTGGGTTCTTC. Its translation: CASSLRSLLAGGGFF.

The CDR3 nucleotides read TGTGCCAGCAGAGGGAGGGGGCCTGGGGACATTCAGTACTTC. Translation gives CASRGRGPGDIQYF. The rearrangement uses TRBV3-1 (or the pseudogene TRBV3-2) and TRBJ2-4, with D perhaps matching TRBD1 or TRBD2 (7 bases each). The V end lost 6 bases, the J end lost 8 bases, and 17 bases lay between the germline ends. Germline V CDR1 and CDR2: LGHDT, YNNKEL (reference sequence). This CDR3 spans 14 amino acids.

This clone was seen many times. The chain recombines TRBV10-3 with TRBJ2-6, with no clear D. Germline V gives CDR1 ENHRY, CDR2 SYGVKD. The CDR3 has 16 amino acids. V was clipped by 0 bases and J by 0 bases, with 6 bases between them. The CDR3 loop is CAISESATSGANVLTF. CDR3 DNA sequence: TGTGCCATCAGTGAGTCTGCGACCTCTGGGGCCAACGTCCTGACTTTC.

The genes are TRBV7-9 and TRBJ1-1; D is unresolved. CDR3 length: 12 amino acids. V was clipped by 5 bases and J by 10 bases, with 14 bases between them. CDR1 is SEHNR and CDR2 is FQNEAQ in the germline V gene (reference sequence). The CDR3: CASSRESTRAFF. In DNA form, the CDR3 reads TGTGCCAGCAGCCGTGAATCGACGAGAGCTTTCTTT.

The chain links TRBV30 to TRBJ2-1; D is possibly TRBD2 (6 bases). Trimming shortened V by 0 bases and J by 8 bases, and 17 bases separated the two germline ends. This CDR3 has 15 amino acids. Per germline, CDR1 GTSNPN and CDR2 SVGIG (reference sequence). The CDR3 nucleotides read TGTGCCTGGAGTGTACTAGCAGTCCTAGGGGATGAGCAGTTCTTC. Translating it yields CAWSVLAVLGDEQFF.

This CDR3 reads CAISASSGQETQYF. The DNA for the CDR3 is TGTGCCATCAGTGCTTCTAGCGGCCAAGAGACCCAGTACTTC. This chain joins TRBV10-3 and TRBJ2-5; 7 nucleotides match TRBD2. CDR1 and CDR2 from the germline V gene are ENHRY and SYGVKD. Losses at the gene ends were 4 bases for V and 1 base for J; bases not matched to a gene: 3. This CDR3 has 14 amino acids.

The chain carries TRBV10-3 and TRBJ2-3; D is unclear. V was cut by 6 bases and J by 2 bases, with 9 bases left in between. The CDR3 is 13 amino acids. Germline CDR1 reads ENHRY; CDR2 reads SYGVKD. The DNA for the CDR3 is TGTGCCATCAGGTTAGGGTCCACAGATACGCAGTATTTT. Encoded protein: CAIRLGSTDTQYF.

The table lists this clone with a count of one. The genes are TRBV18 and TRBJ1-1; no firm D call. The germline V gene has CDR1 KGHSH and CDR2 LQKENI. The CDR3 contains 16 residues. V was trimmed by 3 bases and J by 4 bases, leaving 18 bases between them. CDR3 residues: CASSPAVPSLGTEAFF. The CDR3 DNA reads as TGTGCCAGCTCACCCGCCGTCCCCTCGTTGGGCACTGAAGCTTTCTTT.

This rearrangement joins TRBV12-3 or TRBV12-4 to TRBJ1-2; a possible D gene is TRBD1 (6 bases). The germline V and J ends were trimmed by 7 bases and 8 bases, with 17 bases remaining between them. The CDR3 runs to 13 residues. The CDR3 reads CASNLGGGGGYTF. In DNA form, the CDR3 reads TGTGCCAGCAATCTCGGGGGCGGGGGAGGCTACACCTTC.

The DNA for the CDR3 is TGTGCCAGCAGTTTAAGTCAGGGCTATGGCTACACCTTC. Amino acids: CASSLSQGYGYTF. J is TRBJ1-2 and V is TRBV12-3 or TRBV12-4; tentatively, D is TRBD1 (5 bases). Trimming took off 2 bases at V and 4 bases at J, with 8 bases between the two ends. The CDR3 is 13 amino acids.

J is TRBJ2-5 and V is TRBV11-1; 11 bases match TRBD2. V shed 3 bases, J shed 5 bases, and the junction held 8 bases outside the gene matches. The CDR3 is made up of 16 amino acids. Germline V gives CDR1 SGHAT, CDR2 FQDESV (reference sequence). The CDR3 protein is CASSFDTSGSRETQYF. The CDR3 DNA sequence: TGTGCCAGCAGCTTTGACACTAGCGGGAGTCGGGAGACCCAGTACTTC.

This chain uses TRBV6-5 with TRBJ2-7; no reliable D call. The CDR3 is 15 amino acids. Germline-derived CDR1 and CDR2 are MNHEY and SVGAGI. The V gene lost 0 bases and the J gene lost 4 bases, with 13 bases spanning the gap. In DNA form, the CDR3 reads TGTGCCAGCAGTTACTCGATCTCGAGTAGGTACGAGCAGTACTTC. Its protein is CASSYSISSRYEQYF.

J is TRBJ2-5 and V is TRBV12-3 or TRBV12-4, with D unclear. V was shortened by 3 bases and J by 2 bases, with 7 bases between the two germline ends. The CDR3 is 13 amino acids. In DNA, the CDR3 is TGTGCCAGCAGTTTCTCAGTTCAAGAGACCCAGTACTTC. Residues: CASSFSVQETQYF.

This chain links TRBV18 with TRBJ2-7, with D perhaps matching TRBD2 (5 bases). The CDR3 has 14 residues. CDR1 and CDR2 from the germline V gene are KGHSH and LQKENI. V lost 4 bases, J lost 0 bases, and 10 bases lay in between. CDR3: CASSRIGSSYEQYF. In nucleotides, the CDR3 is TGTGCCAGCTCACGAATTGGGAGCTCCTACGAGCAGTACTTC.

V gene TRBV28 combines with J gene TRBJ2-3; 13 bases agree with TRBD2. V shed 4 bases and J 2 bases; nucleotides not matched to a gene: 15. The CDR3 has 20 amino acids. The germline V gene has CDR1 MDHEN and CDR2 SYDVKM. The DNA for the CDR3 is TGTGCCAGCAGTTCAACCCCCCTAGGACTAGCGGGAGAGTCCACAGATACGCAGTATTTT. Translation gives CASSSTPLGLAGESTDTQYF.